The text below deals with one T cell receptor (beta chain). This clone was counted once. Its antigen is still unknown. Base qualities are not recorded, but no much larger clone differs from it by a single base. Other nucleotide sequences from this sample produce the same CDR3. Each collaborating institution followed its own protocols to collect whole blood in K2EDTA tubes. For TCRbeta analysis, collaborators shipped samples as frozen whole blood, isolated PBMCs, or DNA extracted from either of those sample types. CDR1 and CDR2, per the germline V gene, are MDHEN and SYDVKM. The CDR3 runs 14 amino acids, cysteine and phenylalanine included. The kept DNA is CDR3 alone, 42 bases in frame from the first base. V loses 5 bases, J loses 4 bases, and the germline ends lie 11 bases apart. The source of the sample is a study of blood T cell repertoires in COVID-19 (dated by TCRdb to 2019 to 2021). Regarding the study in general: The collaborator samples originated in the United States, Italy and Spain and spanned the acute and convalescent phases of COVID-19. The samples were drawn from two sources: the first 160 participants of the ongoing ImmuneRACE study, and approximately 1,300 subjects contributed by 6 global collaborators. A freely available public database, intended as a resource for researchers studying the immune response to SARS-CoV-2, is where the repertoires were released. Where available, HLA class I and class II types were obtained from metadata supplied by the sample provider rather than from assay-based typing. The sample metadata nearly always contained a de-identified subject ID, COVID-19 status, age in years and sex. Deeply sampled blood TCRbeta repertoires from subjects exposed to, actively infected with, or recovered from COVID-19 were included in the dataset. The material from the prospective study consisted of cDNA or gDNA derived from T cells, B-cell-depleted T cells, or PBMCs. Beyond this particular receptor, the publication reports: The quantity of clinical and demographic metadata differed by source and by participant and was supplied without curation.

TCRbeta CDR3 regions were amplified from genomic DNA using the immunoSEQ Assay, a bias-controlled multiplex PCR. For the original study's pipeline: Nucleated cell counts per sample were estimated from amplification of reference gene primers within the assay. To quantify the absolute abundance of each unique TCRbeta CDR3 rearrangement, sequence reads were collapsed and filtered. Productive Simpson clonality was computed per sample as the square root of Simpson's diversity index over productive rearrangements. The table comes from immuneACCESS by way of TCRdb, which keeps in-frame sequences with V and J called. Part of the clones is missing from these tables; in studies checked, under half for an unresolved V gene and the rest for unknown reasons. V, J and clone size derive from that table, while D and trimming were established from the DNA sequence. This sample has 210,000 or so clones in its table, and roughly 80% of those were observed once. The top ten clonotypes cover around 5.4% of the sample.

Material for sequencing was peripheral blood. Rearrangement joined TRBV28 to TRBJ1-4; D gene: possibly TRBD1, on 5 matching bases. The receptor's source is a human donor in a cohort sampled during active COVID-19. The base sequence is TGTGCCAGCAGTCTAGACAGAGTTAATGAAAAACTGTTTTTT. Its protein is CASSLDRVNEKLFF.